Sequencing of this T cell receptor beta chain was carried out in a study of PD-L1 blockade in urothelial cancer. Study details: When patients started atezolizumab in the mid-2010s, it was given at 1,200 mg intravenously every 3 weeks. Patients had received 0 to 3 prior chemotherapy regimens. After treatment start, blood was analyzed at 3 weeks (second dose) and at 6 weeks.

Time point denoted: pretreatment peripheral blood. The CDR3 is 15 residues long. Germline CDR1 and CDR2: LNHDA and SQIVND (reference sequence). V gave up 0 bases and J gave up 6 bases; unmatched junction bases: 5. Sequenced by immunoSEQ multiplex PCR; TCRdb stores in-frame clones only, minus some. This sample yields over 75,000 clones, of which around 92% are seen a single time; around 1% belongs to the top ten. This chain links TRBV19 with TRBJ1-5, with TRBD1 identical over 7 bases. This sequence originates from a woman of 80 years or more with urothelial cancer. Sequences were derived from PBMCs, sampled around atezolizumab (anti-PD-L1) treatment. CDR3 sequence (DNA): TGTGCCAGTAGTATAGAAGGGACAGTCATTCAGCCCCAGCATTTT. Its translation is CASSIEGTVIQPQHF.